A selection of T cell receptor beta chains follows, all from one sample in a study of blood T cell repertoires in COVID-19. Clones were read by immunoSEQ multiplex PCR, and TCRdb kept only the in-frame ones, dropping some. The profile shows tens of thousands of clones, approximately 84% of them singletons. What was sequenced was peripheral blood. The source is a man aged 50-60 years with active COVID-19. The conserved cysteine and the conserved F or W are not part of the CDR3 here. The order of the fields is V gene, J gene, clone size, CDR3 protein. Only part of the rows carry a size: once, few, many, or a class if the clone is expanded.

v_gene: TRBV5-5
j_gene: TRBJ1-3
abundance: once
CDR3aa: ASSRTGTGNTIY

v_gene: TRBV2
j_gene: TRBJ2-7
abundance: NA
CDR3aa: ASSGVFSYEQY

v_gene: TRBV9
j_gene: TRBJ1-5
abundance: once
CDR3aa: ASSVGQSNQPQH

v_gene: TRBV6-5
j_gene: TRBJ2-7
abundance: few
CDR3aa: ASSTRDRGAYEQY

v_gene: TRBV5-1
j_gene: TRBJ1-2
abundance: NA
CDR3aa: ASSLPNRERDGYT

v_gene: TRBV28
j_gene: TRBJ2-1
abundance: NA
CDR3aa: ASSRPSGVSDEQF

v_gene: TRBV5-1
j_gene: TRBJ2-5
abundance: NA
CDR3aa: ASSLGTDRQETQY

v_gene: TRBV11-2
j_gene: TRBJ1-3
abundance: NA
CDR3aa: ASSLGGHTIY

v_gene: TRBV6-2/TRBV6-3
j_gene: TRBJ1-2
abundance: NA
CDR3aa: ASSTGQGRGYT

v_gene: TRBV28
j_gene: TRBJ2-1
abundance: NA
CDR3aa: ASSFVTGGGYNEQF

v_gene: TRBV6-6
j_gene: TRBJ2-1
abundance: NA
CDR3aa: ASSTPGGPTNNEQF

v_gene: TRBV7-8
j_gene: TRBJ1-4
abundance: NA
CDR3aa: ASTTRQGVEKLF

v_gene: TRBV2
j_gene: TRBJ2-2
abundance: NA
CDR3aa: ASSEALGQAKGTGELF

v_gene: TRBV6-5
j_gene: TRBJ2-1
abundance: NA
CDR3aa: ASRGLGYNEQF

v_gene: TRBV7-9
j_gene: TRBJ2-3
abundance: NA
CDR3aa: ASSLDRHTDTQY

v_gene: TRBV4-3
j_gene: TRBJ2-2
abundance: few
CDR3aa: ASSPPAGAENTGELF

v_gene: TRBV7-2
j_gene: TRBJ1-3
abundance: few
CDR3aa: ASSLWASGNTIY

v_gene: TRBV4-1
j_gene: TRBJ2-7
abundance: NA
CDR3aa: ASSQVQPGPAGGPYEQY

v_gene: TRBV12-5
j_gene: TRBJ2-3
abundance: NA
CDR3aa: ASAHWGTSTDTQY

v_gene: TRBV18
j_gene: TRBJ1-6
abundance: NA
CDR3aa: ASSPQGLNNSPLH

v_gene: TRBV7-9
j_gene: TRBJ1-4
abundance: NA
CDR3aa: ASSPGWATTNEKLF

v_gene: TRBV10-1
j_gene: TRBJ2-3
abundance: NA
CDR3aa: ASSGGGTGEDTQY

v_gene: TRBV24-1
j_gene: TRBJ1-2
abundance: NA
CDR3aa: ATSPGGSYGYT

v_gene: TRBV28
j_gene: TRBJ2-7
abundance: once
CDR3aa: ASSSAYEQY

v_gene: TRBV10-2
j_gene: TRBJ2-5
abundance: NA
CDR3aa: ASSGGWETQY

v_gene: TRBV3-1/TRBV3-2
j_gene: TRBJ1-6
abundance: NA
CDR3aa: ASSLTALSNSPLH

v_gene: TRBV11-2
j_gene: TRBJ2-1
abundance: NA
CDR3aa: ASERQGYNEQF

v_gene: TRBV4-2
j_gene: TRBJ1-2
abundance: medium-sized
CDR3aa: ASSQSFGGQNYGYT

v_gene: TRBV7-8
j_gene: TRBJ2-1
abundance: NA
CDR3aa: ASSLLDREDEQF

v_gene: TRBV10-2
j_gene: TRBJ2-5
abundance: NA
CDR3aa: ASSGKLQGGETQY

v_gene: TRBV10-3
j_gene: TRBJ1-5
abundance: NA
CDR3aa: AISEDRFNQPQH

v_gene: TRBV12-3/TRBV12-4
j_gene: TRBJ1-5
abundance: NA
CDR3aa: ASRRYDQPQH

v_gene: TRBV14
j_gene: TRBJ2-3
abundance: NA
CDR3aa: ASSLWEVQDTQY

v_gene: TRBV27
j_gene: TRBJ1-1
abundance: NA
CDR3aa: ASTPAGISTEAF

v_gene: TRBV5-4
j_gene: TRBJ2-1
abundance: NA
CDR3aa: ASSIDSDNEQF

v_gene: TRBV15
j_gene: TRBJ2-6
abundance: once
CDR3aa: ATSRDLVDREVYSGANVLT

v_gene: TRBV2
j_gene: TRBJ2-3
abundance: NA
CDR3aa: ASSGLAGGPRNTQY

v_gene: TRBV7-9
j_gene: TRBJ2-4
abundance: NA
CDR3aa: ASSVGQGARDIQY

v_gene: TRBV19
j_gene: TRBJ1-5
abundance: NA
CDR3aa: ASSIRQGQPQH

v_gene: TRBV5-1
j_gene: TRBJ1-4
abundance: NA
CDR3aa: ASSLYRGQAEKLF

v_gene: TRBV24-1
j_gene: TRBJ1-6
abundance: NA
CDR3aa: ATSDSNSPLH

v_gene: TRBV5-4
j_gene: TRBJ1-4
abundance: NA
CDR3aa: ASSEGGQGSEKLF